The 3 T cell receptor beta chains given below trace back to one sample, sequenced in a study of T cell clonality in common variable immunodeficiency. Repertoires were generated with immunoSEQ multiplex PCR, while TCRdb's copy carries only in-frame clones and drops some. There are about 44,000 clones in the sample, none observed a single time. Input material: peripheral blood mononuclear cells. The receptor source for this set is a person aged 18 to 75 in good health.

This clone was seen many times. Read sequence stops 3 residues before the CDR3 end, and the germline J gene provides the missing end. This chain links TRBV19 with TRBJ1-3, with no clear D. Germline V gives CDR1 LNHDA, CDR2 SQIVND (reference sequence). Between the trimmed V and J ends, which lost 9 bases and 2 bases, there was a span of 20 bases. There are 16 residues in the CDR3. The CDR3: CASLSVTGSPGNTIYF. CDR3 bases read: TGTGCCAGCCTGTCGGTTACGGGGAGCCCTGGAAACACC.

This clone was seen ten or more times. The CDR3 end lies 3 residues beyond the end of the read and is filled in from the germline J gene. This chain uses TRBV7-6 with TRBJ2-1, with D unclear. The V gene's germline CDR1 is SGHVS and CDR2 FNYEAQ. Trimming stripped 1 base from V and 9 bases from J, with 4 bases between. The CDR3 is 11 residues long. The CDR3 loop reads CASSLEAEQFF. CDR3 DNA (partial): TGTGCCAGCAGCTTAGAGGCTGAG.

This clone was observed many times. The read ends 3 residues before the CDR3 terminus; that terminus is restored from the germline J gene. The chain joins TRBV18 to TRBJ1-1; D may be TRBD1 (5 bases). Per the germline V gene, CDR1 is KGHSH and CDR2 is LQKENI. CDR3 size: 13 residues. Trimming shortened V by 3 bases and J by 7 bases, and 12 bases separated the two germline ends. CDR3 loop: CASSPRTRSEAFF. The sequenced CDR3 bases are TGTGCCAGCTCACCGCGGACAAGGAGTGAA.